One sample yielded the 29 T cell receptor beta chains listed below, sequenced in a study of shared clonotypes between healthy human individuals. CD8 cells classed as naive were CD45RO-negative and positively selected for CCR7, excluding terminally differentiated effector memory CD45RA+ cells. Profiled with immunoSEQ multiplex PCR; TCRdb holds only in-frame clones, not every one. The sample includes about 2 million clones, approximately 95% of them seen just once. The sample consisted of naive CD8+ T cells sorted from blood. The receptors derive from a man aged 18 to 30 in good health.

The chain carries TRBV7-8 and TRBJ2-1; D not certain. Trimming pared 5 bases from V and 7 bases from J, leaving 18 bases between. CDR3 size: 15 residues. Per germline, CDR1 SGHVS and CDR2 FQNEAQ. The DNA for the CDR3 is TGTGCCAGCAGCGAGCTGAGCCCACTTGCTAATGAGCAGTTCTTC. Protein sequence: CASSELSPLANEQFF.

The chain is built from TRBV6-5 and TRBJ2-1, with TRBD1 identical over 7 bases. V shed 5 bases, J shed 5 bases, and the junction held 3 bases outside the gene matches. CDR3 length equals 13 residues. Germline values: CDR1 MNHEY, CDR2 SVGAGI. The CDR3 loop reads CASSTDRDNEQFF. The CDR3 DNA sequence: TGTGCCAGCAGTACCGACAGGGACAATGAGCAGTTCTTC.

The chain is built from TRBV5-1 and TRBJ2-7, with D possibly called TRBD1 or TRBD2 (6 bases each). This CDR3 spans 15 amino acids. V dropped 4 bases and J dropped 3 bases, with 17 bases sitting between them. Germline lookup yields CDR1 SGHRS and CDR2 YFSETQ. The CDR3 loop is CASSRGDDVYYEQYF. Here the CDR3 DNA reads TGCGCCAGCAGCAGGGGGGACGACGTATACTACGAGCAGTACTTC.

The chain employs TRBV4-2 and TRBJ2-7; 9 bases are shared with TRBD1. This CDR3 is built from 14 residues. The germline V gene encodes CDR1 LGHNA and CDR2 YNFKEQ. Losses at the gene ends were 2 bases for V and 2 bases for J; bases not matched to a gene: 1. The DNA for the CDR3 is TGTGCCAGCAGCCAATGGACAGGGGCCTACGAGCAGTACTTC. Amino acid sequence: CASSQWTGAYEQYF.

This chain joins TRBV4-3 and TRBJ1-1; D is uncertain. The CDR3 loop spans 14 amino acids. V was cut by 0 bases and J by 4 bases, with 9 bases left in between. Germline V CDR1 and CDR2: LGHNA, YSLEER. CDR3 in DNA: TGCGCCAGCAGCCAAGAATTCCTTGCCACTGAAGCTTTCTTT. It translates to CASSQEFLATEAFF.

Comments on this clone: Distinct nucleotide sequences in the sample also encode this CDR3. J is TRBJ2-7 and V is TRBV5-1; a weak D match, TRBD2 (6 bases). The germline V gene encodes CDR1 SGHRS and CDR2 YFSETQ. Deletions cut 1 base from V and 4 bases from J, with 12 bases between. This CDR3 has 14 residues. The CDR3 here is CASSLRGLSYEQYF. The DNA of the CDR3 is TGCGCCAGCAGCTTGAGGGGACTGTCTTACGAGCAGTACTTC.

The CDR3 here is CASSVDNRLVADTQYF. DNA for the CDR3: TGTGCCAGCAGCGTAGATAACCGACTAGTGGCAGATACGCAGTATTTT. This sequence joins TRBV9 and TRBJ2-3; D might be TRBD2 (6 bases). CDR1 and CDR2 (germline): SGDLS, YYNGEE. The germline V and J ends were trimmed by 0 bases and 4 bases, with 15 bases remaining between them. This CDR3 region has 16 residues.

The chain combines TRBV9 with TRBJ2-5; weak D call: TRBD1 (7 bases). CDR1 and CDR2 from the germline V gene are SGDLS and YYNGEE. The CDR3 has 16 amino acids. The ends were cut back, 3 bases at V and 5 bases at J, with 20 bases in the middle. For the CDR3, the DNA is TGTGCCAGCAGCGGAGTTCGCGGGGACAGAGCTGAGACCCAGTACTTC. This encodes CASSGVRGDRAETQYF.

This rearrangement joins TRBV13 to TRBJ1-2; TRBD1 matches 11 bases. The junction had 7 bases not matched to a gene; V was cut back by 5 bases and J by 8 bases. The CDR3 is 14 amino acids. In germline, CDR1 is PRHDT, CDR2 FYEKMQ (reference sequence). DNA for the CDR3: TGTGCCAGCAGCCCGGACAGGGGGCAGGCCGGCTACACCTTC. It yields the protein CASSPDRGQAGYTF.

This sequence joins TRBV5-4 and TRBJ2-7; D not certain. There are 13 residues in the CDR3. The germline gives CDR1 SGHNT, CDR2 YYREEE (reference sequence). The V and J ends lost 0 bases and 7 bases respectively, with 11 bases between them. Written as DNA, the CDR3 is TGTGCCAGCAGCTTGGTTGACGGTCTTGAGCAGTACTTC. This translates into CASSLVDGLEQYF.

The chain carries TRBV28 and TRBJ2-5; 9 bases align to TRBD2. Trimming at V came to 5 bases and at J to 7 bases, leaving 5 bases not matched to a gene. CDR1 and CDR2 (germline): MDHEN, SYDVKM. This CDR3 spans 13 amino acids. CDR3 region: CASSPRTSATQYF. The DNA of the CDR3 is TGTGCCAGCAGTCCGAGGACTAGCGCGACCCAGTACTTC.

The rearrangement links TRBV10-3 to TRBJ2-7, with 13 positions matching TRBD2. The germline CDR1 and CDR2 sequences are ENHRY and SYGVKD. The CDR3 is made up of 18 amino acids. Germline trimming cut 2 bases from V and 0 bases from J; bases unmatched to any gene: 7. CDR3 region: CAISETGTSGIDSYEQYF. CDR3 nucleotide sequence: TGTGCCATCAGTGAGACCGGGACTAGCGGGATCGACTCCTACGAGCAGTACTTC.

The genes are TRBV5-4 and TRBJ1-3; 7 nucleotides agree with TRBD1. The V gene's germline CDR1 is SGHNT and CDR2 YYREEE (reference sequence). Germline trimming cut 3 bases from V and 3 bases from J; bases unmatched to any gene: 6. This CDR3 is 15 amino acids long. CDR3 nucleotide sequence: TGTGCCAGCAGCTCAGGGACAGAATATGGAAACACCATATATTTT. Translating gives CASSSGTEYGNTIYF.

The chain is built from TRBV5-5 and TRBJ1-2; no clear D. Between the trimmed V and J ends, which lost 0 bases and 4 bases, there was a span of 4 bases. The CDR3 extends over 12 amino acids. Germline loops: CDR1 SGHKS, CDR2 YYEKEE (reference sequence). This chain's CDR3 is CASSLDPYGYTF. For the CDR3, the DNA is TGTGCCAGCAGCTTGGACCCCTATGGCTACACCTTC.

The chain joins TRBV6-1 to TRBJ2-7; D not resolved. Per the germline V gene, CDR1 is MNHNS and CDR2 is SASEGT. The length of the CDR3 is 14 residues. Trimming cost V 0 bases and J 4 bases, with 10 bases left between them. CDR3 region: CASSEAGYGYEQYF. CDR3 sequence (DNA): TGTGCCAGCAGTGAAGCCGGGTACGGGTACGAGCAGTACTTC.

This sequence joins TRBV6-6 and TRBJ1-1; D not certain. V gave up 7 bases and J gave up 5 bases, with 17 bases separating them. CDR3 length: 14 residues. Germline V gene data show CDR1 as MNHNY and CDR2 as SVGAGI (reference sequence). CDR3 protein: CASNSAGRGTEAFF. The CDR3 region has the DNA TGTGCCAGCAATTCGGCCGGCCGAGGGACTGAAGCTTTCTTT.

V and J are TRBV27 and TRBJ1-5; D is uncertain. Trimming removed 6 bases at V and 3 bases at J, with 12 bases between. The CDR3 has 14 amino acids. CDR1 is MNHEY and CDR2 is SMNVEV in the germline V gene (reference sequence). CDR3 DNA: TGTGCCAGCAGCCCCTCAGGAGACAATCAGCCCCAGCATTTT. Its protein is CASSPSGDNQPQHF.

About this clone: One end of the junction does not line up with germline, which may come from a read error. V is TRBV5-6 and J is TRBJ2-7, with 7 bases matching TRBD1. The CDR3 has 13 amino acids. Germline V gene sequence: CDR1 SGHDT, CDR2 YYEEEE. The CDR3 sequence is CASSWGQSSEQYF. CDR3 nucleotides: TGTGCCAGCAGCTGGGGACAGTCCTCCGAGCAGTACTTC.

This clone was observed a single time. The chain carries TRBV7-3 and TRBJ2-3; D is undetermined. Per germline, CDR1 SGHTA and CDR2 FQGTGA. Trimming pared 0 bases from V and 4 bases from J, leaving 8 bases between. The length of the CDR3 is 14 residues. The chain's CDR3 is CASSLTANPDTQYF. Written as DNA, the CDR3 is TGTGCCAGCAGCTTAACTGCGAATCCAGATACGCAGTATTTT.

The rearrangement uses TRBV6-6 and TRBJ1-1; D not resolved. The CDR3 totals 15 residues. The V end lost 2 bases, the J end lost 2 bases, and 12 bases lay between the germline ends. The germline V gene encodes CDR1 MNHNY and CDR2 SVGAGI (reference sequence). CDR3 residues: CASSYPEPSNTEAFF. Here the CDR3 DNA reads TGTGCCAGCAGTTACCCTGAGCCTTCCAACACTGAAGCTTTCTTT.

CDR3 nucleotides: TGTGCCAGCGGGGGACTAGCGGGAGCCGGGGAGCTGTTTTTT. It specifies CASGGLAGAGELFF. The chain recombines TRBV2 with TRBJ2-2; 14 nucleotides agree with TRBD2. Germline V lookup: CDR1 SNHLY, CDR2 FYNNEI. The CDR3 totals 14 residues. V lost 8 bases and J lost 6; bases outside the gene matches: 2.

Of note for this clone: Within the sample, other DNA sequences also encode this same CDR3. The chain is built from TRBV27 and TRBJ1-1; D unresolved. CDR1 is MNHEY, CDR2 SMNVEV, per germline (reference sequence). The CDR3 loop spans 13 amino acids. Trimming cost V 1 base and J 0 bases, with 3 bases left between them. CDR3 in DNA: TGTGCCAGCAGTTTATATTTGAACACTGAAGCTTTCTTT. The encoded protein is CASSLYLNTEAFF.

The DNA for the CDR3 is TGCGCCAGCAGCGGGACTAGCGGGTGGTCCTACAATGAGCAGTTCTTC. It specifies CASSGTSGWSYNEQFF. This rearrangement joins TRBV4-1 to TRBJ2-1, with 12 bases lining up with TRBD2. This CDR3 comprises 16 residues. The trim removed 5 bases at V and 1 base at J, leaving 3 bases unmatched. Germline-derived CDR1 and CDR2 are MGHRA and YSYEKL.

The genes are TRBV9 and TRBJ1-1; the D is unclear. Germline CDR1 reads SGDLS; CDR2 reads YYNGEE. The V gene lost 4 bases and the J gene lost 6 bases, with 16 bases spanning the gap. This CDR3 has 14 residues. The DNA for the CDR3 is TGTGCCAGCAGCCCCATCACGGGGAGTTCTGAAGCTTTCTTT. This encodes CASSPITGSSEAFF.

This clone was recorded once. The chain links TRBV6-5 to TRBJ2-7; 8 bases align to TRBD2. The CDR3 runs to 11 residues. The germline V gene encodes CDR1 MNHEY and CDR2 SVGAGI. J lost 7 bases, V lost 7 bases, and 3 bases had no gene match. For the CDR3, the DNA is TGTGCCAGCACGGGGGGGGTGGAGCAGTACTTC. Protein product: CASTGGVEQYF.

The chain has TRBV5-6 and TRBJ1-3, with unresolved D. Germline V gives CDR1 SGHDT, CDR2 YYEEEE. The V and J ends lost 2 bases and 1 base respectively, with 4 bases between them. The CDR3 is made up of 13 amino acids. In DNA form, the CDR3 reads TGTGCCAGCAGCTTTAATTCTGGAAACACCATATATTTT. This encodes CASSFNSGNTIYF.

This clone was seen a handful of times. The chain employs TRBV9 and TRBJ1-6; tentatively, D is TRBD1 (5 bases). Trimming shortened V by 0 bases and J by 9 bases, and 13 bases separated the two germline ends. CDR3 length equals 15 residues. The V gene's germline CDR1 is SGDLS and CDR2 YYNGEE. The CDR3 nucleotides are TGTGCCAGCAGCGTAGATAGTCCTAGGGGTTCACCCCTCCACTTT. This encodes CASSVDSPRGSPLHF.

Details on this clone: Within the sample, other DNA sequences also encode this same CDR3. V is TRBV6-5 and J is TRBJ2-1; D perhaps matches TRBD1 (5 bases). Germline V CDR1 and CDR2: MNHEY, SVGAGI. Trimming removed 0 bases from V and 2 bases from J, with 11 bases in between. The CDR3 sequence is 16 residues long. CDR3: CASSYSVGEAYNEQFF. The CDR3 DNA is TGTGCCAGCAGTTACTCCGTAGGGGAAGCCTACAATGAGCAGTTCTTC.

V is TRBV7-9 and J is TRBJ1-2; perhaps TRBD1 as D (6 bases). This CDR3 spans 14 amino acids. Germline values: CDR1 SEHNR, CDR2 FQNEAQ (reference sequence). V lost 4 bases to trimming and J lost 6 bases, with 15 bases between them. The CDR3 bases are TGTGCCAGCAGCTGGGGACACCCCATCAATGGCTACACCTTC. The encoded protein is CASSWGHPINGYTF. Full variable domain (remainder filled in from reference TRBV7-9 and TRBJ1-2): DTGVSQNPRHKITKRGQNVTFRCDPISEHNRLYWYRQTLGQGPEFLTYFQNEAQLEKSRLLSDRFSAERPKGSFSTLEIQRTEQGDSAMYLCASSWGHPINGYTFGSGTRLTVV.